One sample yielded the 24 T cell receptor beta chains listed below, sequenced in a study of early T cells in non-severe SARS-CoV-2 infection. TCRdb re-derived calls from the 5' RACE reads in MiXCR, one entry per CDR3 protein. Of some 82,000 distinct CDR3 sequences listed, about an eighth were seen once; the top ten hold roughly 2.6%. The sequenced sample consisted of whole blood. The receptor source for this set is an adult who was a healthcare worker with PCR-confirmed SARS-CoV-2 infection or an uninfected control (not recorded which).

This clonotype was seen only once. The V call is TRBV9, the J call TRBJ2-7; D may be TRBD1 (6 bases). This CDR3 contains 15 residues. Germline V lookup: CDR1 SGDLS, CDR2 YYNGEE. The V end lost 0 bases, the J end lost 0 bases, and 10 bases lay between the germline ends. CDR3 loop: CASSVAGASSYEQYF. The CDR3 bases are TGTGCCAGCAGCGTAGCAGGGGCTAGCTCCTACGAGCAGTACTTC.

This clonotype was observed at least ten times. CDR3 in DNA: TGTGCCAGCAGTGCGGACAGGGGCAATCAGCCCCAGCATTTT. Its protein is CASSADRGNQPQHF. The rearrangement uses TRBV6-1 and TRBJ1-5, with TRBD1 matching 8 bases. Germline V lookup: CDR1 MNHNS, CDR2 SASEGT. The trim removed 4 bases at V and 2 bases at J, leaving 1 base unmatched. The CDR3 length is 14 residues.

This sequence joins TRBV12-3 or TRBV12-4 and TRBJ1-4; 9 bases fit TRBD1. The CDR3 extends over 17 amino acids. Germline trimming cut 4 bases from V and 4 bases from J; bases unmatched to any gene: 10. CDR3 protein: CASSSWARDRDNEKLFF. For the CDR3, the DNA is TGTGCCAGCAGTTCGTGGGCCCGGGACAGGGATAATGAAAAACTGTTTTTT.

In its sample, this clonotype was seen a few times. The rearrangement joins TRBV18 to TRBJ2-7, with D perhaps given as TRBD1 or TRBD2 (5 bases each). This CDR3 is 13 amino acids long. The V and J ends lost 1 base and 6 bases respectively, with 10 bases between them. The V gene's germline CDR1 is KGHSH and CDR2 LQKENI. This CDR3 is CASSPQTEGEQYF. The CDR3, as DNA: TGTGCCAGCTCACCACAGACAGAGGGCGAGCAGTACTTC.

This clonotype was counted a few times. The chain uses TRBV28 and TRBJ2-7, with TRBD1 as a possible D gene (6 bases). Trimming pared 5 bases from V and 3 bases from J, leaving 11 bases between. The germline CDR1 and CDR2 sequences are MDHEN and SYDVKM. The CDR3 contains 13 residues. In DNA form, the CDR3 reads TGTGCCAGCAGTCGACAGGACATCTACGAGCAGTACTTC. It yields the protein CASSRQDIYEQYF. The full variable domain, its missing parts supplied by reference TRBV28 and TRBJ2-7, is DVKVTQSSRYLVKRTGEKVFLECVQDMDHENMFWYRQDPGLGLRLIYFSYDVKMKEKGDIPEGYSVSREKKERFSLILESASTNQTSMYLCASSRQDIYEQYFGPGTRLTVT.

This clonotype was seen repeatedly, ten times or more. This chain links TRBV30 with TRBJ1-5; 7 bases align to TRBD1. Germline trimming cut 2 bases from V and 5 bases from J; bases unmatched to any gene: 3. Germline CDR1 GTSNPN, CDR2 SVGIG (reference sequence). CDR3 length equals 13 residues. The DNA for the CDR3 is TGTGCCTGGAGTATCCAGGGGGATCAGCCCCAGCATTTT. Residues: CAWSIQGDQPQHF.

This clonotype occurred many times. This chain connects TRBV7-8 to TRBJ2-3, with no clear D. CDR1 SGHVS and CDR2 FQNEAQ come from the germline V gene. The CDR3 runs 16 residues. Trimming pared 0 bases from V and 1 base from J, leaving 11 bases between. The DNA for the CDR3 is TGTGCCAGCAGCTTAGCGGTAGCTGGGGGCACAGATACGCAGTATTTT. Translated, it gives CASSLAVAGGTDTQYF.

This clonotype was counted at least ten times. This chain uses TRBV2 with TRBJ2-1, with TRBD2 matching 8 bases. CDR1 and CDR2 (germline): SNHLY, FYNNEI. The trim removed 4 bases at V and 6 bases at J, leaving 5 bases unmatched. This CDR3 contains 14 residues. For the CDR3, the DNA is TGTGCCAGCAGTGGCCTAGCGGGCATCAATGAGCAGTTCTTC. Its translation: CASSGLAGINEQFF. Using reference TRBV2 and TRBJ2-1 for the parts outside the CDR3, the full variable domain is EPEVTQTPSHQVTQMGQEVILRCVPISNHLYFYWYRQILGQKVEFLVSFYNNEISEKSEIFDDQFSVERPDGSNFTLKIRSTKLEDSAMYFCASSGLAGINEQFFGPGTRLTVL.

This clonotype was observed a few times. This chain joins TRBV12-5 and TRBJ2-7, with TRBD1 as a possible D gene (6 bases). Germline assignment: CDR1 LGHNT and CDR2 FRNRAP. The germline V and J ends were trimmed by 6 bases and 6 bases, with 12 bases remaining between them. The CDR3 loop spans 12 amino acids. In DNA form, the CDR3 reads TGTGCTAGTGGGATGGAGACAGGCGAGCAGTACTTC. The encoded protein is CASGMETGEQYF.

This clonotype was found many times. The chain carries TRBV11-2 and TRBJ2-1; D perhaps matches TRBD2 (6 bases). Germline CDR1 reads SGHAT; CDR2 reads FQNNGV. The CDR3 spans 15 residues. Trimming pared 2 bases from V and 2 bases from J, leaving 10 bases between. The CDR3 DNA reads TGTGCCAGCAGCTTAACCGGGAGCCCCTACAATGAGCAGTTCTTC. Translating gives CASSLTGSPYNEQFF. Based on the CDR3 plus reference TRBV11-2 and TRBJ2-1, the full variable domain is EAGVAQSPRYKIIEKRQSVAFWCNPISGHATLYWYQQILGQGPKLLIQFQNNGVVDDSQLPKDRFSAERLKGVDSTLKIQPAKLEDSAVYLCASSLTGSPYNEQFFGPGTRLTVL.

This clonotype has a count of ten or more. The chain has TRBV6-1 and TRBJ2-1; 7 bases are shared with TRBD2. This CDR3 region has 15 residues. The V and J ends lost 6 bases and 3 bases, in that order; junction bases with no gene match: 8. The V gene's germline CDR1 is MNHNS and CDR2 SASEGT. The CDR3 DNA sequence: TGTGCCAGCAGGGGACTACGAAGGGTCTACAATGAGCAGTTCTTC. It translates to CASRGLRRVYNEQFF.

This clonotype was detected many times. CDR3 residues: CASSLLPWDSGNTIYF. The CDR3 DNA reads TGTGCCAGCAGCCTACTACCCTGGGACTCTGGAAACACCATATATTTT. V and J are TRBV7-6 and TRBJ1-3; D is ambiguous. From germline, CDR1 is SGHVS and CDR2 FNYEAQ. Trimming took off 5 bases at V and 0 bases at J, with 14 bases between the two ends. This CDR3 is 16 amino acids long.

This clonotype was seen many times. The chain is built from TRBV10-3 and TRBJ2-7, with D maybe TRBD1 (6 bases). CDR1 ENHRY and CDR2 SYGVKD come from the germline V gene. Trimming stripped 0 bases from V and 3 bases from J, with 12 bases between. There are 15 residues in the CDR3. CDR3 DNA sequence: TGTGCCATCAGTGAGTCCACAGGGATTAACTACGAGCAGTACTTC. It is translated as CAISESTGINYEQYF.

The genes are TRBV5-1 and TRBJ2-2, with 8 nucleotides matching TRBD1. V lost 6 bases to trimming and J lost 5 bases; unmatched junction nucleotides: 9. Germline V gene lookup returns CDR1 SGHRS and CDR2 YFSETQ. This CDR3 is built from 15 residues. The CDR3 here is CASTGDRTPTGELFF. The CDR3 nucleotides read TGCGCCAGCACCGGGGACAGGACCCCAACCGGGGAGCTGTTTTTT. Together with reference TRBV5-1 and TRBJ2-2, the CDR3 gives the full variable domain: KAGVTQTPRYLIKTRGQQVTLSCSPISGHRSVSWYQQTPGQGLQFLFEYFSETQRNKGNFPGRFSGRQFSNSRSEMNVSTLELGDSALYLCASTGDRTPTGELFFGEGSRLTVL.

This chain joins TRBV12-3 or TRBV12-4 and TRBJ2-3, with TRBD2 as a possible D gene (6 bases). V shed 2 bases and J shed 2 bases, with 8 bases lying between them. The CDR3 contains 14 residues. CDR3 protein: CASSLRGTTDTQYF. The CDR3 nucleotides are TGTGCCAGCAGTTTACGGGGGACCACAGATACGCAGTATTTT.

The chain couples TRBV6-6 to TRBJ2-1; D uncertain. Germline V gene sequence: CDR1 MNHNY, CDR2 SVGAGI (reference sequence). There are 10 residues in the CDR3. Trimming stripped 6 bases from V and 10 bases from J, with 7 bases between. CDR3 sequence reads: CASRTEEQFF. CDR3 DNA sequence: TGTGCCAGCAGGACGGAAGAGCAGTTCTTC.

This clonotype was detected many times. The chain carries TRBV7-6 and TRBJ2-3, with 11 bases fitting TRBD2. Trimming at V came to 2 bases and at J to 4 bases, leaving 5 bases not matched to a gene. The germline CDR1 and CDR2 sequences are SGHVS and FNYEAQ. This CDR3 region has 16 residues. The CDR3 nucleotides read TGTGCCAGCAGCTTAATAGCGGGAGGGCCCGCAGATACGCAGTATTTT. Translating it yields CASSLIAGGPADTQYF.

This clonotype was picked up many times. The chain recombines TRBV7-9 with TRBJ2-1; no firm D call. Trimming stripped 5 bases from V and 9 bases from J, with 8 bases between. Looked up from germline, CDR1 is SEHNR and CDR2 is FQNEAQ (reference sequence). CDR3 length equals 11 residues. CDR3 sequence reads: CASSPRSEQFF. CDR3 in DNA: TGTGCCAGCAGCCCACGGAGTGAGCAGTTCTTC.

A remark on this clonotype: The junction does not match germline at one end; this may be a read error. The V call is TRBV7-7, the J call TRBJ2-2; TRBD1 agrees at 7 bases. There are 14 residues in the CDR3. Germline-derived CDR1 and CDR2 are SSHAT and FNYEAQ (reference sequence). This CDR3 reads CASRVNRGTGELFF. The CDR3 DNA reads TGTGCTAGCAGAGTGAACAGGGGAACCGGGGAGCTGTTTTTT. The full variable domain, rest sourced from reference TRBV7-7 and TRBJ2-2, is GAGVSQSPRYKVTKRGQDVTLRCDPISSHATLYWYQQALGQGPEFLTYFNYEAQPDKSGLPSDRFSAERPEGSISTLTIQRTEQRDSAMYRCASRVNRGTGELFFGEGSRLTVL.

The chain uses TRBV9 and TRBJ2-1; 11 bases match TRBD2. This CDR3 region has 15 residues. The germline gives CDR1 SGDLS, CDR2 YYNGEE. J lost 6 bases, V lost 4 bases, and 6 bases had no gene match. The CDR3 sequence: CASSQRGLAVNEQFF. CDR3 bases: TGTGCCAGCAGCCAGAGGGGACTAGCGGTCAATGAGCAGTTCTTC.

In this sample, this clonotype turned up many times. The germline gene is not matched at one end of the junction; a read error may be the cause. The genes are TRBV29-1 and TRBJ2-1; 7 nucleotides align to TRBD2. This CDR3 is built from 11 residues. CDR1 SQVTM and CDR2 ANQGSEA come from the germline V gene. The CDR3 sequence: CSVEGEGHRAF. In DNA, the CDR3 is TGCAGCGTTGAGGGGGAGGGGCATCGGGCCTTC.

There are many counts of this clonotype. The rearrangement uses TRBV2 and TRBJ2-1, with 7 positions matching TRBD1. V trimming: 3 bases; J trimming: 5 bases; junction bases outside the gene matches: 19. The CDR3 sequence is 19 residues long. The germline CDR1 and CDR2 sequences are SNHLY and FYNNEI. CDR3 sequence (DNA): TGTGCCAGCAGTGAGCCGGAGTGGGACAGTTTTGCCGGACACAATGAGCAGTTCTTC. Encoded protein: CASSEPEWDSFAGHNEQFF.

V usage is TRBV6-5 and J usage is TRBJ2-2; weak D call: TRBD1 (5 bases). Germline V gene lookup returns CDR1 MNHEY and CDR2 SVGAGI. Trimming removed 0 bases from V and 5 bases from J, with 10 bases in between. The CDR3 sequence is 15 residues long. CDR3 DNA: TGTGCCAGCAGTTACTCCGAAACAGGAACCGGGGAGCTGTTTTTT. Its protein product is CASSYSETGTGELFF.

This clonotype has more than one count but fewer than ten. The chain couples TRBV7-9 to TRBJ2-1; 12 bases match TRBD2. The trim removed 3 bases at V and 10 bases at J, leaving 7 bases unmatched. Germline values: CDR1 SEHNR, CDR2 FQNEAQ (reference sequence). This CDR3 has 15 residues. Here the CDR3 DNA reads TGTGCCAGCAGCTTTGTGACTAGCGGGGGAGTAGAGCAGTTCTTC. Protein: CASSFVTSGGVEQFF.